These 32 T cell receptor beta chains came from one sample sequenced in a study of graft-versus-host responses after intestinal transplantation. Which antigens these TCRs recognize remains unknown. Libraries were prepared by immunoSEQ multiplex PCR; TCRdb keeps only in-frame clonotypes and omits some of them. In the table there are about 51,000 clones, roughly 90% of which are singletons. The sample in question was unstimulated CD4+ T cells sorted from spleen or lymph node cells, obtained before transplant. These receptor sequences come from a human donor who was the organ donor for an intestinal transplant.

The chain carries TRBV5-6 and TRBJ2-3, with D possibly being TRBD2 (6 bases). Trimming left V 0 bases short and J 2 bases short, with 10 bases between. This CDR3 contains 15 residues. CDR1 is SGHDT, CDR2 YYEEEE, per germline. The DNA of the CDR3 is TGTGCCAGCAGCTTGGCCGGGACTCCCACAGATACGCAGTATTTT. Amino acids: CASSLAGTPTDTQYF. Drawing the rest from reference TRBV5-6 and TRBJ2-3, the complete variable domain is DAGVTQSPTHLIKTRGQQVTLRCSPKSGHDTVSWYQQALGQGPQFIFQYYEEEERQRGNFPDRFSGHQFPNYSSELNVNALLLGDSALYLCASSLAGTPTDTQYFGPGTRLTVL.

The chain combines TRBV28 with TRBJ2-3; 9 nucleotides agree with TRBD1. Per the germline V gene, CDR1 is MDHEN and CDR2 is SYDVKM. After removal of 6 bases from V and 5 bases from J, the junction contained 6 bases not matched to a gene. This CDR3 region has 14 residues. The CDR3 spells CASSWTGVVDTQYF. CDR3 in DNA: TGTGCCAGCAGCTGGACAGGGGTTGTAGATACGCAGTATTTT.

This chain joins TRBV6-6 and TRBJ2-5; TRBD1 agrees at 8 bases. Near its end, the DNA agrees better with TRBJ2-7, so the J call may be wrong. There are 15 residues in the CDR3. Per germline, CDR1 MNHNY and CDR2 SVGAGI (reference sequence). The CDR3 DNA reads TGTGCCAGCAGACGGACAGGGAAGAGCTCCTACGAGCAGTACTTC. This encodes CASRRTGKSSYEQYF.

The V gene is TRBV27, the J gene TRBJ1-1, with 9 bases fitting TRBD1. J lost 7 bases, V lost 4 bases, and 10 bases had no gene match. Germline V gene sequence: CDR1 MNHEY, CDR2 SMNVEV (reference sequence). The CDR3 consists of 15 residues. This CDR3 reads CASSSAGTGSFEAFF. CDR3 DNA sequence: TGTGCCAGCAGTTCAGCCGGGACAGGGTCTTTTGAAGCTTTCTTT.

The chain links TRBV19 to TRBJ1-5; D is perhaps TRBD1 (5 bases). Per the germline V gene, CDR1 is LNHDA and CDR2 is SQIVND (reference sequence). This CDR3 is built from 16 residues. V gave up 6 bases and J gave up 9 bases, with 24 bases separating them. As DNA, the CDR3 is TGTGCCAGTAGAGGGTTGGGGGGAACCAGTGAAGGGCCCCAGCATTTT. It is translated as CASRGLGGTSEGPQHF.

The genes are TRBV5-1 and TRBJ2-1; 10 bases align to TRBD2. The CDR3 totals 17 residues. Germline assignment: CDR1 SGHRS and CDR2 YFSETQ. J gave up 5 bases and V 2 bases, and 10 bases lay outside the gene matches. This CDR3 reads CASSLNPGLALHNEQFF. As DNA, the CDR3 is TGCGCCAGCAGCTTAAATCCGGGACTAGCGCTCCACAATGAGCAGTTCTTC. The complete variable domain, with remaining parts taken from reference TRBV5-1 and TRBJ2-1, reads KAGVTQTPRYLIKTRGQQVTLSCSPISGHRSVSWYQQTPGQGLQFLFEYFSETQRNKGNFPGRFSGRQFSNSRSEMNVSTLELGDSALYLCASSLNPGLALHNEQFFGPGTRLTVL.

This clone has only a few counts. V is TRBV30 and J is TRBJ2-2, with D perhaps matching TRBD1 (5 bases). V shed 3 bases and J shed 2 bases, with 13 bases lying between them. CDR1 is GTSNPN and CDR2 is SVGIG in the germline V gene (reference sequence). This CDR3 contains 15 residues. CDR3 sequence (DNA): TGTGCCTGGAGGCTGGAGACAGTTAACACCGGGGAGCTGTTTTTT. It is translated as CAWRLETVNTGELFF.

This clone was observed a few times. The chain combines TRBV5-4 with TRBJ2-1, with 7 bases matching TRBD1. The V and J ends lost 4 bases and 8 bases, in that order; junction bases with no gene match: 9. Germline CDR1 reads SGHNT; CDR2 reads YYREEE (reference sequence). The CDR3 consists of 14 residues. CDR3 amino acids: CASSQGQTWDEQFF. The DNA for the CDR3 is TGTGCCAGCAGCCAGGGACAGACTTGGGATGAGCAGTTCTTC.

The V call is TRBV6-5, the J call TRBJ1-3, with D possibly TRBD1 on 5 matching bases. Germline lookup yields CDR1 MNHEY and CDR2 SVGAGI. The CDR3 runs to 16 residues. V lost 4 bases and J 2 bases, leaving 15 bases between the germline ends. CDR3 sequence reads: CASSLGHRFPGNTIYF. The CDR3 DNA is TGTGCCAGCAGTTTAGGGCACAGGTTTCCTGGAAACACCATATATTTT.

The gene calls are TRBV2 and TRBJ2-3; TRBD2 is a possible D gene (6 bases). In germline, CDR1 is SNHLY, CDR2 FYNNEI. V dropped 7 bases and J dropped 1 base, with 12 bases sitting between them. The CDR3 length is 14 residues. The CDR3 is CASNREMGTDTQYF. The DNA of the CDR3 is TGTGCCAGCAATCGGGAGATGGGCACAGATACGCAGTATTTT.

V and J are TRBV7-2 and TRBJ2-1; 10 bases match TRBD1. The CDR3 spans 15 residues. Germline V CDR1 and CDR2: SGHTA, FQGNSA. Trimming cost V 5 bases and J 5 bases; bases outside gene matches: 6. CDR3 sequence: CASSLRQGAHNEQFF. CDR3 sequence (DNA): TGTGCCAGCAGCCTCCGACAGGGGGCCCACAATGAGCAGTTCTTC.

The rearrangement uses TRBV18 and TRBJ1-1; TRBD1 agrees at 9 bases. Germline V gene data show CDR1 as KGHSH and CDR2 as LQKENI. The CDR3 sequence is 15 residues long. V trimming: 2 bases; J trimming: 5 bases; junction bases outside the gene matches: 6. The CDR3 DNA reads TGTGCCAGCTCACCAGACCCGGGACAGGGAACTGAAGCTTTCTTT. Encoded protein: CASSPDPGQGTEAFF.

CDR3 region: CASRDGLAGISEQFF. DNA for the CDR3: TGTGCCAGCAGAGACGGACTAGCGGGGATAAGTGAGCAGTTCTTC. The V gene is TRBV6-5, the J gene TRBJ2-1; TRBD2 matches 12 bases. This CDR3 region has 15 residues. Germline V gene data show CDR1 as MNHEY and CDR2 as SVGAGI. The junction had 9 bases not matched to a gene; V was cut back by 6 bases and J by 9 bases.

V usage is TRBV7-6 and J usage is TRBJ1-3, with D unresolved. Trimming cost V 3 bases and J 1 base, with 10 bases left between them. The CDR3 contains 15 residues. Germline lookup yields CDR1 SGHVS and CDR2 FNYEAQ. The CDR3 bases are TGTGCCAGCAGCTTGTACCACGGGTCTGGAAACACCATATATTTT. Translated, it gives CASSLYHGSGNTIYF.

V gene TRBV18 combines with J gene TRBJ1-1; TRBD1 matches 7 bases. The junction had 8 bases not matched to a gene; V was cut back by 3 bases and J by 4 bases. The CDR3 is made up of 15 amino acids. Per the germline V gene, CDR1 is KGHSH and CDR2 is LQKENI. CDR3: CASSPTSQGSTEAFF. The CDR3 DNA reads TGTGCCAGCTCACCCACGTCACAGGGGAGCACTGAAGCTTTCTTT.

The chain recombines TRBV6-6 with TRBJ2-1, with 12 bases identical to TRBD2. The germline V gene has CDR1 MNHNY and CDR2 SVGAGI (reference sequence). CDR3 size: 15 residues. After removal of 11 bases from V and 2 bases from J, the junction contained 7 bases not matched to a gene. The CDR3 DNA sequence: TGTGCCTCACTAGCGGGAGGAGGGGCCTACAATGAGCAGTTCTTC. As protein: CASLAGGGAYNEQFF.

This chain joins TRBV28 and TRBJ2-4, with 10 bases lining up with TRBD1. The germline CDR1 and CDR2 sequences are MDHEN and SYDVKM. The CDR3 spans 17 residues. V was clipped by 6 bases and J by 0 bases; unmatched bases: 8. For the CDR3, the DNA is TGTGCCAGCAGGCCCGGGACAGGGGACTTAGCCAAAAACATTCAGTACTTC. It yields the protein CASRPGTGDLAKNIQYF.

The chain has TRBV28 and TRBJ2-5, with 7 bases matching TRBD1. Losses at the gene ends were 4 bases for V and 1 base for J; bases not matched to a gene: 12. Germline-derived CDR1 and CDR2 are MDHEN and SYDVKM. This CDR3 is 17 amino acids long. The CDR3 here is CASSSPQMTGRQETQYF. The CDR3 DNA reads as TGTGCCAGCAGTTCGCCCCAAATGACAGGGCGCCAAGAGACCCAGTACTTC.

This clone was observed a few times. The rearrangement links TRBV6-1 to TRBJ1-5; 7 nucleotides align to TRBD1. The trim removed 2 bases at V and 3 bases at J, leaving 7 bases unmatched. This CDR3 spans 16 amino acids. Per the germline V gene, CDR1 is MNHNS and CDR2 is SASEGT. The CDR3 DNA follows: TGTGCCAGCAGTGAAAGAGTCAGGGGGGACAATCAGCCCCAGCATTTT. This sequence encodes CASSERVRGDNQPQHF.

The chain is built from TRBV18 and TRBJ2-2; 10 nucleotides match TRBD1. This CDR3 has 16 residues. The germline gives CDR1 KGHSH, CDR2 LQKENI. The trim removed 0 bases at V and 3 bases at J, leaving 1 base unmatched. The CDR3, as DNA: TGTGCCAGCTCACCACCGACAGGGGGCGACACCGGGGAGCTGTTTTTT. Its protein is CASSPPTGGDTGELFF.

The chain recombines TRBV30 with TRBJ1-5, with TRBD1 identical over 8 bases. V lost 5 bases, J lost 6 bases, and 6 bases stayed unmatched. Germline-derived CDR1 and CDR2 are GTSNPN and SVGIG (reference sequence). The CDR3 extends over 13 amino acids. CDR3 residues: CAWDGQGGQPQHF. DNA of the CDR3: TGTGCCTGGGATGGACAGGGAGGTCAGCCCCAGCATTTT.

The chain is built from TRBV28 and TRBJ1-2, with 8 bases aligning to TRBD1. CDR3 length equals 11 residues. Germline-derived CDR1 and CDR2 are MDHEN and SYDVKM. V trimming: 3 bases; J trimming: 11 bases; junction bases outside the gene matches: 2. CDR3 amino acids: CASSFGQGYTF. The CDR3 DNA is TGTGCCAGCAGTTTCGGACAGGGATACACCTTC.

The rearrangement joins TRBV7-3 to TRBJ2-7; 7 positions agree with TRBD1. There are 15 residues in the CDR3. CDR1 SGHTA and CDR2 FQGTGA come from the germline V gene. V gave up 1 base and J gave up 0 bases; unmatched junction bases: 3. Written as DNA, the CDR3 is TGTGCCAGCAGCTTAAGGGGACAGAGCTCCTACGAGCAGTACTTC. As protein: CASSLRGQSSYEQYF.

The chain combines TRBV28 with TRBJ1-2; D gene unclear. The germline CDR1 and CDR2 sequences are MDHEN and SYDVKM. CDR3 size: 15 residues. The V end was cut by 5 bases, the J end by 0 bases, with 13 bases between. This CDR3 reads CASSLGTTANYGYTF. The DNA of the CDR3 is TGTGCCAGCAGTCTAGGCACAACGGCTAACTATGGCTACACCTTC.

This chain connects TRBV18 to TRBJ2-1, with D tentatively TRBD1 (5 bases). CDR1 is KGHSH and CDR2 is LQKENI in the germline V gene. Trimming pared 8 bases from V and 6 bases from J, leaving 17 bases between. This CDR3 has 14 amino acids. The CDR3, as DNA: TGTGCCAGCCAGGGCCCGCAGGAGCTCAATGAGCAGTTCTTC. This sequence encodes CASQGPQELNEQFF.

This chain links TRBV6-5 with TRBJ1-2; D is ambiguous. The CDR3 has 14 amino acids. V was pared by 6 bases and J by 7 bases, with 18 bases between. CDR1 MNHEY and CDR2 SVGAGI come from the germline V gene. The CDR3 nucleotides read TGTGCCAGCAGCCGCGGGGAGGCGGGTGGTGGCTACACCTTC. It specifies CASSRGEAGGGYTF.

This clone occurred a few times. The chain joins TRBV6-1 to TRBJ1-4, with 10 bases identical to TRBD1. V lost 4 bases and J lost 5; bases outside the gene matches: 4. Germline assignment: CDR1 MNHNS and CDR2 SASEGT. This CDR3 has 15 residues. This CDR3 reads CASSALDRGNEKLFF. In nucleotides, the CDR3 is TGTGCCAGCAGTGCCCTGGACAGGGGGAATGAAAAACTGTTTTTT.

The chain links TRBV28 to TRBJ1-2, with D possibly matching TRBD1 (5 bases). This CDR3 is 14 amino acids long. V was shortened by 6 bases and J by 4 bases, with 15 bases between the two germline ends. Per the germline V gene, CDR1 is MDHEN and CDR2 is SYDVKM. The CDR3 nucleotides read TGTGCCAGCAGATTGACGGGCGGGGGCTATGGCTACACCTTC. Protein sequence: CASRLTGGGYGYTF.

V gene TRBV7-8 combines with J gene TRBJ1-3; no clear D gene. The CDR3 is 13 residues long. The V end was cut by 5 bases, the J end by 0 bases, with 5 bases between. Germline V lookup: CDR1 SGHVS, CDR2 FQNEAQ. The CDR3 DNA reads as TGTGCCAGCAGCGCGATCTCTGGAAACACCATATATTTT. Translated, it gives CASSAISGNTIYF.

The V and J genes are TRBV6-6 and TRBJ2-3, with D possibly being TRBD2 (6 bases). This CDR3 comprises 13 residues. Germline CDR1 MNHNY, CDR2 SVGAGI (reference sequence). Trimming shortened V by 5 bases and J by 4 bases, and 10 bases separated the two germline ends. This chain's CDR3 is CASSPRRADTQYF. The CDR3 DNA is TGTGCCAGCAGTCCCAGGAGGGCAGATACGCAGTATTTT.

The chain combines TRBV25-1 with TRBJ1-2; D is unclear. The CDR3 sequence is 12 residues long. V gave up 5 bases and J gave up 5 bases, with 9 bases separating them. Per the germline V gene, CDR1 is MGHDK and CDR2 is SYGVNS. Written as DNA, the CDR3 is TGTGCCAGCAGTCGTCAGTCTTATGGCTACACCTTC. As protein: CASSRQSYGYTF.

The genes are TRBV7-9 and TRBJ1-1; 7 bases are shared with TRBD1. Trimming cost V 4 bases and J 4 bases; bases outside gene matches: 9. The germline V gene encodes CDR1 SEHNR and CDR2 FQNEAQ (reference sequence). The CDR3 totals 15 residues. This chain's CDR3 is CASSWKGGSATEAFF. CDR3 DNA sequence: TGTGCCAGCAGCTGGAAAGGGGGCTCCGCCACTGAAGCTTTCTTT.